This paragraph covers one T cell receptor beta chain sequence. Antigen specificity is unknown. The data derive from a study of blood T cells in healthy people across ages. Each donor was a healthy Caucasian individual from Russia, aged about 6 to 95. The study, taken as a whole, reports: The percentage of naive T cells correlated strongly with TCR beta diversity.

A J-beta primer mix and a sample-barcoded 5' primer were used in a second PCR of about 6 to 12 cycles. In TCRdb, the 5' RACE reads were re-called with MiXCR into one record per CDR3 protein. The table includes around 2 million distinct CDR3 sequences, about two fifths detected once. The germline V and J ends were trimmed by 2 bases and 8 bases, with 15 bases remaining between them. The CDR3 runs to 14 residues. CDR1 is LGHDT, CDR2 YNNKEL, per germline (reference sequence). This rearrangement joins TRBV3-1 to TRBJ1-2, with D hard to call. The sequenced material came from blood. The receptor comes from a human donor in good health. CDR3 protein: CASSQIKPAGGYTF. Here the CDR3 DNA reads TGTGCCAGCAGCCAAATCAAACCAGCGGGCGGCTACACCTTC.